Listed here are 24 T cell receptor beta chains from one sample, sequenced in a study of T cell responses to AZD1222 COVID-19 vaccine. Sequenced by immunoSEQ multiplex PCR; TCRdb stores in-frame clones only, minus some. Among about 110,000 clones listed, around nine tenths were seen once. This specimen consisted of peripheral blood, obtained 28 days after the second AZD1222 dose. The source of these receptors is an adult who received the AZD1222 COVID-19 vaccine.

V usage is TRBV3-1 (or the pseudogene TRBV3-2) and J usage is TRBJ1-3, with no clear D. CDR1 LGHDT and CDR2 YNNKEL come from the germline V gene (reference sequence). The CDR3 is made up of 14 amino acids. The ends were cut back, 2 bases at V and 0 bases at J, with 5 bases in the middle. The CDR3 bases are TGTGCCAGCAGCCAAAGATGCTCTGGAAACACCATATATTTT. It is translated as CASSQRCSGNTIYF.

V usage is TRBV6-5 and J usage is TRBJ2-1, with TRBD1 matching over 7 bases. The CDR3 is made up of 14 amino acids. Germline CDR1 reads MNHEY; CDR2 reads SVGAGI. With V trimmed by 6 bases and J by 10 bases, 12 bases remained unmatched. In DNA, the CDR3 is TGTGCCAGCAGAAAAGGGACAGCCTTATTGGAGCAGTTCTTC. Its protein product is CASRKGTALLEQFF.

The V call is TRBV6-1, the J call TRBJ2-7; D not resolved. Per the germline V gene, CDR1 is MNHNS and CDR2 is SASEGT. The CDR3 is 13 residues long. V was trimmed by 3 bases and J by 1 base, leaving 7 bases between them. In DNA, the CDR3 is TGTGCCAGCAGTGACAGGAATTCCTACGAGCAGTACTTC. Protein product: CASSDRNSYEQYF.

This chain links TRBV11-2 with TRBJ1-2; D uncertain. Germline V gives CDR1 SGHAT, CDR2 FQNNGV. Trimming pared 1 base from V and 4 bases from J, leaving 7 bases between. The CDR3 is made up of 13 amino acids. This CDR3 is CASSLGRLYGYTF. DNA of the CDR3: TGTGCCAGCAGCTTAGGCAGGCTCTATGGCTACACCTTC.

The chain has TRBV11-3 and TRBJ2-1; either TRBD1 or TRBD2 may fit D (6 bases each). V dropped 5 bases and J dropped 0 bases, with 14 bases sitting between them. Germline V gene data show CDR1 as SGHNT and CDR2 as YENEEA. This CDR3 has 16 residues. Written as DNA, the CDR3 is TGTGCCAGCAGCCGAGGGGGGCGGGGCTCCTACAATGAGCAGTTCTTC. Residues: CASSRGGRGSYNEQFF.

The chain has TRBV18 and TRBJ2-2; D is unresolved. CDR1 is KGHSH, CDR2 LQKENI, per germline. Trimming pared 6 bases from V and 4 bases from J, leaving 12 bases between. This CDR3 spans 14 amino acids. CDR3 protein: CASSQPSGTGELFF. The CDR3 DNA sequence: TGTGCCAGCTCCCAACCGTCGGGCACCGGGGAGCTGTTTTTT.

This clone occurred once. Other DNA sequences of this sample code for an identical CDR3. This sequence joins TRBV9 and TRBJ2-5; a possible D gene is TRBD2 (7 bases). CDR1 and CDR2 from the germline V gene are SGDLS and YYNGEE. Trimming removed 2 bases from V and 5 bases from J, with 13 bases in between. The CDR3 sequence is 14 residues long. The CDR3 here is CASSVGGGGETQYF. CDR3 DNA: TGTGCCAGCAGCGTCGGAGGGGGAGGGGAGACCCAGTACTTC.

The chain recombines TRBV4-2 with TRBJ2-6, with D possibly matching TRBD2 (6 bases). V was trimmed by 4 bases and J by 0 bases, leaving 25 bases between them. The CDR3 extends over 21 amino acids. Germline V lookup: CDR1 LGHNA, CDR2 YNFKEQ. The CDR3 reads CASSLPAQGTWGDSGANVLTF. The CDR3 DNA sequence: TGTGCCAGCAGCCTTCCAGCTCAGGGAACATGGGGGGACTCTGGGGCCAACGTCCTGACTTTC.

J is TRBJ2-3 and V is TRBV3-1 (or the pseudogene TRBV3-2), with 12 positions matching TRBD2. Per germline, CDR1 LGHDT and CDR2 YNNKEL (reference sequence). Trimming took 2 bases from V and 0 from J; bases not matched to a gene: 9. There are 19 residues in the CDR3. CDR3 residues: CASSQPRLAGDTSTDTQYF. In DNA, the CDR3 is TGTGCCAGCAGCCAACCCCGACTAGCGGGGGATACTAGCACAGATACGCAGTATTTT.

The rearrangement links TRBV7-2 to TRBJ1-2; no clear D gene. Trimming took off 5 bases at V and 4 bases at J, with 14 bases between the two ends. CDR1 and CDR2 from the germline V gene are SGHTA and FQGNSA. The CDR3 is 14 amino acids. For the CDR3, the DNA is TGTGCCAGCAGCCCCCCAGGAGTTATCTATGGCTACACCTTC. As protein: CASSPPGVIYGYTF. Filled out from reference TRBV7-2 and TRBJ1-2, the complete variable domain reads GAGVSQSPSNKVTEKGKDVELRCDPISGHTALYWYRQSLGQGLEFLIYFQGNSAPDKSGLPSDRFSAERTGGSVSTLTIQRTQQEDSAVYLCASSPPGVIYGYTFGSGTRLTVV.

The rearrangement uses TRBV18 and TRBJ1-1, with a weak D call TRBD1 (6 bases). The CDR3 consists of 17 residues. Trimming left V 5 bases short and J 0 bases short, with 19 bases between. The germline V gene has CDR1 KGHSH and CDR2 LQKENI. The CDR3 reads CASSSYDRSALNTEAFF. CDR3 sequence (DNA): TGTGCCAGCTCAAGCTATGACAGGTCAGCTTTGAACACTGAAGCTTTCTTT.

This rearrangement joins TRBV19 to TRBJ1-6; the D gene is possibly TRBD1 (5 bases). Germline assignment: CDR1 LNHDA and CDR2 SQIVND (reference sequence). Deletions cut 1 base from V and 0 bases from J, with 10 bases between. The CDR3 covers 17 residues. The CDR3 DNA sequence: TGTGCCAGTAGTATAGCGCACAGGAGCTCCTATAATTCACCCCTCCACTTT. This gives the protein CASSIAHRSSYNSPLHF.

The table lists this clone with a count of one. V is TRBV7-2 and J is TRBJ2-2; D ambiguous. V shed 2 bases and J shed 1 base, with 8 bases lying between them. Per germline, CDR1 SGHTA and CDR2 FQGNSA. The CDR3 spans 15 residues. CDR3 region: CASSLNMGNTGELFF. In DNA form, the CDR3 reads TGTGCCAGCAGCTTAAATATGGGGAACACCGGGGAGCTGTTTTTT.

The chain couples TRBV10-3 to TRBJ2-2; 7 bases match TRBD2. V lost 11 bases and J lost 5; bases outside the gene matches: 11. Per germline, CDR1 ENHRY and CDR2 SYGVKD. The CDR3 totals 14 residues. The DNA for the CDR3 is TGTGCCGGGGGGGAGGCAGGCCGGACCGGGGAGCTGTTTTTT. As protein: CAGGEAGRTGELFF.

This chain uses TRBV5-5 with TRBJ1-2; D gene unclear. Trimming pared 0 bases from V and 5 bases from J, leaving 8 bases between. In germline, CDR1 is SGHKS, CDR2 YYEKEE (reference sequence). This CDR3 is built from 13 residues. DNA of the CDR3: TGTGCCAGCAGCTTGGCCGATTCTTATGGCTACACCTTC. It is translated as CASSLADSYGYTF.

The chain has TRBV27 and TRBJ2-7, with TRBD2 identical over 7 bases. The CDR3 contains 14 residues. The germline V gene has CDR1 MNHEY and CDR2 SMNVEV (reference sequence). Trimming took 5 bases from V and 4 from J; bases not matched to a gene: 8. This CDR3 is CASSIFSGFYEQYF. The DNA of the CDR3 is TGTGCCAGCAGTATATTTAGCGGGTTTTACGAGCAGTACTTC.

This chain connects TRBV25-1 to TRBJ2-4; either TRBD1 or TRBD2 may fit D (5 bases each). Trimming pared 2 bases from V and 0 bases from J, leaving 17 bases between. Per the germline V gene, CDR1 is MGHDK and CDR2 is SYGVNS. The CDR3 spans 18 residues. This chain's CDR3 is CASSEMRQITRAKNIQYF. The CDR3 DNA is TGTGCCAGCAGTGAAATGAGACAGATTACTAGAGCCAAAAACATTCAGTACTTC.

The chain carries TRBV4-3 and TRBJ1-4; D might be TRBD1 (5 bases). The V end was cut by 3 bases, the J end by 3 bases, with 8 bases between. Germline-derived CDR1 and CDR2 are LGHNA and YSLEER. This CDR3 region has 14 residues. Written as DNA, the CDR3 is TGCGCCAGCAGCCATCAGGGCCCTAATGAAAAACTGTTTTTT. Its translation: CASSHQGPNEKLFF.

The chain carries TRBV7-9 and TRBJ1-1; 10 positions agree with TRBD1. This CDR3 has 14 amino acids. Germline V gene data show CDR1 as SEHNR and CDR2 as FQNEAQ (reference sequence). Trimming at V came to 7 bases and at J to 4 bases, leaving 6 bases not matched to a gene. The CDR3 loop reads CASTIWDRGTEAFF. The CDR3 bases are TGTGCCAGCACGATCTGGGACAGGGGCACTGAAGCTTTCTTT.

V usage is TRBV6-5 and J usage is TRBJ2-1; either TRBD1 or TRBD2 may supply D (5 bases each). In germline, CDR1 is MNHEY, CDR2 SVGAGI. The CDR3 runs to 14 residues. V was cut by 8 bases and J by 8 bases, with 19 bases left in between. This chain's CDR3 is CASRGGFPLDEQFF. The CDR3 DNA sequence: TGTGCCAGCCGGGGCGGGTTCCCTCTCGATGAGCAGTTCTTC.

J is TRBJ2-1 and V is TRBV3-1 (or the pseudogene TRBV3-2); unclear D gene. Germline V lookup: CDR1 LGHDT, CDR2 YNNKEL (reference sequence). The CDR3 length is 10 residues. Between the trimmed V and J ends, which lost 3 bases and 7 bases, there was a span of 1 base. CDR3 nucleotide sequence: TGTGCCAGCAGCCAGAATGAGCAGTTCTTC. Protein sequence: CASSQNEQFF.

This chain joins TRBV28 and TRBJ1-1; D ambiguous. This CDR3 has 13 amino acids. The germline gives CDR1 MDHEN, CDR2 SYDVKM. The V gene lost 7 bases and the J gene lost 1 base, with 10 bases spanning the gap. This CDR3 reads CASIVRSNTEAFF. The DNA for the CDR3 is TGTGCCAGCATCGTCCGTTCGAACACTGAAGCTTTCTTT.

The rearrangement uses TRBV6-6 and TRBJ1-4; D is undetermined. The V gene lost 6 bases and the J gene lost 10 bases, with 18 bases spanning the gap. The CDR3 sequence is 14 residues long. CDR1 and CDR2 (germline): MNHNY, SVGAGI (reference sequence). The CDR3 coding sequence is TGTGCCAGCAGCCCGCTCGAACCCGAGATAAAACTGTTTTTT. This translates into CASSPLEPEIKLFF.

The V and J genes are TRBV5-1 and TRBJ2-3; 11 positions agree with TRBD2. J was trimmed by 6 bases and V by 0 bases; bases with no gene match: 9. CDR1 is SGHRS and CDR2 is YFSETQ in the germline V gene. The CDR3 extends over 17 amino acids. The CDR3 DNA sequence: TGCGCCAGCAGCTTGGTGGGGCGACTAGCGGGGATGGATACGCAGTATTTT. Translated, it gives CASSLVGRLAGMDTQYF.